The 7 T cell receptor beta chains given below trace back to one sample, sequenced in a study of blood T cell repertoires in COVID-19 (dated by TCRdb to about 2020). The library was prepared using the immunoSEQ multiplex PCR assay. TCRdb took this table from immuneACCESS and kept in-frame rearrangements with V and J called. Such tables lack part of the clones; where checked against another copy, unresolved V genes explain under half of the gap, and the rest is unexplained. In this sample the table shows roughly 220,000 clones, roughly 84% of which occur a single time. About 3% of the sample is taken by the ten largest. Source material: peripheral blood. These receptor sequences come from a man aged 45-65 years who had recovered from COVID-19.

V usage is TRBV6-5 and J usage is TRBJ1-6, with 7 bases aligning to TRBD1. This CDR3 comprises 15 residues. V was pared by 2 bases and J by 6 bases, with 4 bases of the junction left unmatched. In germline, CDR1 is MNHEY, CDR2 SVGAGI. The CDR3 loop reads CASSYPGTANSPLHF. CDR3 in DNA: TGTGCCAGCAGTTACCCCGGGACAGCTAATTCACCCCTCCACTTT.

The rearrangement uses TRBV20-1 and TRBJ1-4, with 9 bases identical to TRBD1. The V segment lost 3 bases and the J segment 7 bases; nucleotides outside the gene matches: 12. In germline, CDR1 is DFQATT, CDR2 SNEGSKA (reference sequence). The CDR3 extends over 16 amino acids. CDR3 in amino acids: CSASPINRGQGEKLFF. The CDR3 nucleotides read TGCAGTGCTAGTCCGATTAACAGGGGGCAAGGTGAAAAACTGTTTTTT.

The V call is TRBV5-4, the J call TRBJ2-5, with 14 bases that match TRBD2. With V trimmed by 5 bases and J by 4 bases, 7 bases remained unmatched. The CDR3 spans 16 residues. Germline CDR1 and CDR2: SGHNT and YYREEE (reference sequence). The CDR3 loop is CASSPGLAGVRETQYF. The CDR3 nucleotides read TGTGCCAGCAGTCCGGGACTAGCGGGAGTACGAGAGACCCAGTACTTC.

The CDR3 reads CASSESGASYNEQFF. For the CDR3, the DNA is TGTGCCAGCAGCGAAAGCGGCGCCTCCTACAATGAGCAGTTCTTC. The rearrangement joins TRBV11-2 to TRBJ2-1, with D perhaps matching TRBD2 (5 bases). Trimming shortened V by 5 bases and J by 0 bases, and 11 bases separated the two germline ends. Per the germline V gene, CDR1 is SGHAT and CDR2 is FQNNGV. The CDR3 is made up of 15 amino acids.

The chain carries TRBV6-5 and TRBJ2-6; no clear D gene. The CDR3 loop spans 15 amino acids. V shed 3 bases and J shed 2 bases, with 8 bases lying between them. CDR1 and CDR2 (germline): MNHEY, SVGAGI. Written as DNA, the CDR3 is TGTGCCAGCAGTTATGATGGGCCTGGGGCCAACGTCCTGACTTTC. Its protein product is CASSYDGPGANVLTF.

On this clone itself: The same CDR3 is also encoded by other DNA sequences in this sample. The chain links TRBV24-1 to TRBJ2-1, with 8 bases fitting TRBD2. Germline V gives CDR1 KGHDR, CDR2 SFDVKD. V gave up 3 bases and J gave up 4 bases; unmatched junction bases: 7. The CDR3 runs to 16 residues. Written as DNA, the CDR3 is TGTGCCACCAGTGATCCAAGCGGGAGAGGGTACAATGAGCAGTTCTTC. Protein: CATSDPSGRGYNEQFF.

This CDR3 is CASSPDRGWRDEQFF. CDR3 coding DNA: TGTGCCAGCAGCCCGGACAGGGGTTGGAGAGATGAGCAGTTCTTC. The chain employs TRBV13 and TRBJ2-1; 9 bases map to TRBD1. V lost 5 bases and J lost 8; bases outside the gene matches: 10. Germline V gives CDR1 PRHDT, CDR2 FYEKMQ (reference sequence). CDR3 length: 15 residues.